The 22 T cell receptor beta chains in this list originate from one sample, sequenced in a study of blood T cells in healthy people across ages. For the second PCR, which ran for about 6 to 11 cycles, a sample-barcoded 5' primer and a J-beta primer mix were used. One entry per CDR3 protein, called by TCRdb with MiXCR from the 5' RACE reads. The repertoire includes about 400,000 distinct CDR3 sequences, 50% to 60% of them detected once, and 50% to 65% sits in the top ten. Sequencing was performed on blood. The receptors derive from a man aged 55 to 70 in good health.

In regard to this clonotype: A single base separates this from a much larger clone, so it may be a read error. V is TRBV29-1 and J is TRBJ2-7; 10 positions agree with TRBD2. The CDR3 has 16 residues. Germline V gives CDR1 SQVTM, CDR2 ANQGSEA. V lost 7 bases and J lost 7; bases outside the gene matches: 19. The CDR3 DNA is TGCAGCGCGGCCACTCCCAAGCTAGCGGGAGTGGGTGAGCAGTACTTC. Translation gives CSAATPKLAGVGEQYF.

This rearrangement joins TRBV6-1 to TRBJ2-3; TRBD1 might be the D (5 bases). The V end lost 0 bases, the J end lost 3 bases, and 16 bases lay between the germline ends. The V gene's germline CDR1 is MNHNS and CDR2 SASEGT. The CDR3 totals 17 residues. The CDR3 reads CASSEAFRGRRTDTQYF. CDR3 nucleotide sequence: TGTGCCAGCAGTGAAGCGTTTAGGGGAAGAAGAACAGATACGCAGTATTTT.

This clonotype has at least ten counts. The rearrangement uses TRBV2 and TRBJ1-4, with 7 bases identical to TRBD1. Germline V CDR1 and CDR2: SNHLY, FYNNEI. With 6 bases clipped from V and 8 bases from J, the junction kept 6 bases outside the gene matches. The CDR3 spans 13 residues. CDR3 residues: CASRRGLEEKLFF. The DNA of the CDR3 is TGTGCCAGCAGGAGGGGGCTAGAAGAAAAACTGTTTTTT.

The V gene is TRBV20-1, the J gene TRBJ2-7, with 8 bases that match TRBD2. The trim removed 6 bases at V and 3 bases at J, leaving 13 bases unmatched. The germline CDR1 and CDR2 sequences are DFQATT and SNEGSKA (reference sequence). This CDR3 is 15 amino acids long. This chain's CDR3 is CSAPRGVAGYYEQYF. The CDR3 nucleotides are TGCAGTGCCCCGCGGGGGGTAGCGGGGTACTACGAGCAGTACTTC.

This clonotype has just a few counts. The chain links TRBV5-6 to TRBJ2-3; 9 nucleotides align to TRBD2. The CDR3 length is 16 residues. V was clipped by 4 bases and J by 2 bases; unmatched bases: 8. Germline CDR1 SGHDT, CDR2 YYEEEE. CDR3 in DNA: TGTGCCAGCAGCCTGACAGGGACTAGCCTCACAGATACGCAGTATTTT. Translation gives CASSLTGTSLTDTQYF.

This clonotype has only a few counts. J is TRBJ2-1 and V is TRBV24-1, with a weak D call TRBD1 (6 bases). CDR1 and CDR2 (germline): KGHDR, SFDVKD. Trimming left V 4 bases short and J 4 bases short, with 16 bases between. The CDR3 is 16 residues long. CDR3 nucleotide sequence: TGTGCCACCAGTGACCCCGGGGACAAACCATACAATGAGCAGTTCTTC. It yields the protein CATSDPGDKPYNEQFF.

The J gene is TRBJ1-5, the V gene TRBV6-2 or TRBV6-3; a weak D match, TRBD1 (5 bases). CDR3 length: 15 residues. Trimming stripped 6 bases from V and 4 bases from J, with 16 bases between. CDR1 is MNHEY, CDR2 SVGEGT, per germline. In DNA, the CDR3 is TGTGCCAGCAGGGATGACATGGGGCAAAATCAGCCCCAGCATTTT. Translating it yields CASRDDMGQNQPQHF.

A few counts support this clonotype. The chain carries TRBV29-1 and TRBJ2-3; 9 nucleotides agree with TRBD2. The CDR3 has 14 amino acids. The germline gives CDR1 SQVTM, CDR2 ANQGSEA. V lost 4 bases and J lost 3; bases outside the gene matches: 5. CDR3 nucleotides: TGCAGCGTTGTGGCGCTAGCGGGGACAGATACGCAGTATTTT. Its protein product is CSVVALAGTDTQYF.

The rearrangement links TRBV12-3 or TRBV12-4 to TRBJ2-1, with a tentative D call TRBD2 (6 bases). The length of the CDR3 is 14 residues. Deletions cut 3 bases from V and 2 bases from J, with 8 bases between. The CDR3, as DNA: TGTGCCAGCAGTTTCGGCGGGACCTACAATGAGCAGTTCTTC. This encodes CASSFGGTYNEQFF.

The J gene is TRBJ2-1, the V gene TRBV20-1; D uncertain. CDR1 DFQATT and CDR2 SNEGSKA come from the germline V gene (reference sequence). The ends were cut back, 0 bases at V and 8 bases at J, with 17 bases in the middle. This CDR3 has 15 residues. The CDR3: CSARDYSLPGYEQFF. The CDR3 nucleotides are TGCAGTGCTAGAGACTACTCCCTCCCCGGGTATGAGCAGTTCTTC.

This clonotype was recorded a few times. This chain joins TRBV11-3 and TRBJ2-5, with D uncertain. The germline V gene has CDR1 SGHNT and CDR2 YENEEA. V dropped 3 bases and J dropped 0 bases, with 5 bases sitting between them. This CDR3 contains 13 residues. CDR3: CASSFGDQETQYF. As DNA, the CDR3 is TGTGCCAGCAGCTTTGGTGACCAAGAGACCCAGTACTTC.

There are a few counts of this clonotype. The rearrangement links TRBV20-1 to TRBJ1-2; D not resolved. The germline V gene has CDR1 DFQATT and CDR2 SNEGSKA (reference sequence). V lost 1 base, J lost 2 bases, and 14 bases lay in between. The CDR3 contains 15 residues. This chain's CDR3 is CSARGTALGNYGYTF. The CDR3 DNA reads TGCAGTGCTAGAGGGACCGCTCTCGGCAACTATGGCTACACCTTC.

The rearrangement links TRBV12-3 or TRBV12-4 to TRBJ2-7, with TRBD1 matching over 7 bases. The tail of the sequence fits TRBJ2-4 better, so the J call may be wrong. The CDR3 spans 13 residues. CDR3 in amino acids: CASSPSGQYIQYF. The DNA of the CDR3 is TGTGCCAGCAGTCCCTCGGGACAGTACATTCAGTACTTC.

The chain links TRBV29-1 to TRBJ1-2; no clear D. Germline V gene lookup returns CDR1 SQVTM and CDR2 ANQGSEA. V was cut by 2 bases and J by 8 bases, with 9 bases left in between. CDR3 length: 11 amino acids. The CDR3 region has the DNA TGCAGCGTTGAAATCGGACTCGGCTACACCTTC. Protein product: CSVEIGLGYTF.

The chain has TRBV5-1 and TRBJ2-7; 8 bases map to TRBD2. CDR3 length: 17 residues. J gave up 2 bases and V 4 bases, and 14 bases lay outside the gene matches. CDR1 and CDR2 from the germline V gene are SGHRS and YFSETQ. CDR3 bases: TGCGCCAGCAGCCTGGGAGGGAGCGGGGGACTGACCTACGAGCAGTACTTC. Protein: CASSLGGSGGLTYEQYF.

The chain carries TRBV20-1 and TRBJ2-1, with 7 bases identical to TRBD2. V shed 1 base and J 7 bases; nucleotides not matched to a gene: 10. In germline, CDR1 is DFQATT, CDR2 SNEGSKA (reference sequence). The CDR3 sequence is 15 residues long. CDR3 loop: CSARGWTRSGNEQFF. DNA for the CDR3: TGCAGTGCTAGAGGATGGACTAGGAGCGGGAATGAGCAGTTCTTC.

The V call is TRBV3-1, the J call TRBJ1-2; no clear D. This CDR3 region has 14 residues. Germline V gives CDR1 LGHDT, CDR2 YNNKEL (reference sequence). With 5 bases removed from V and 2 bases from J, the gap between germline ends came to 12 bases. The CDR3 DNA is TGTGCCAGCAGCGACCCCATCTCAAACTATGGCTACACCTTC. This encodes CASSDPISNYGYTF.

V usage is TRBV20-1 and J usage is TRBJ2-4; TRBD2 matches 7 bases. CDR1 is DFQATT and CDR2 is SNEGSKA in the germline V gene (reference sequence). V shed 1 base, J shed 1 base, and the junction held 16 bases outside the gene matches. This CDR3 comprises 19 residues. The CDR3 DNA is TGCAGTGCTAGAGGCGACGGACTAGTGGGAAGGCTGGCCAAAAACATTCAGTACTTC. Residues: CSARGDGLVGRLAKNIQYF.

The chain uses TRBV7-2 and TRBJ2-4; TRBD1 matches 12 bases. V lost 4 bases to trimming and J lost 5 bases; unmatched junction nucleotides: 6. This CDR3 contains 16 residues. The germline V gene encodes CDR1 SGHTA and CDR2 FQGNSA. The CDR3 coding sequence is TGTGCCAGCAGCTCCGGGACAGGGGGCGCGGAAAACATTCAGTACTTC. Protein sequence: CASSSGTGGAENIQYF.

The V call is TRBV12-3 or TRBV12-4, the J call TRBJ2-7; D gene uncertain. The CDR3 runs 14 residues. The V and J ends lost 8 bases and 2 bases respectively, with 16 bases between them. The CDR3 nucleotides read TGTGCCAGCCCTCCCACACCAATACCCTACGAGCAGTACTTC. Residues: CASPPTPIPYEQYF.

As concerns this clonotype: Relative to the germline gene, one junction end is altered; a read error may explain this. The rearrangement uses TRBV3-1 and TRBJ2-1; weak D call: TRBD2 (6 bases). Germline V gene data show CDR1 as LGHDT and CDR2 as YNNKEL (reference sequence). The CDR3 has 16 amino acids. CDR3 DNA: TGTGCCAACAGCCAAGATTTGGCAGGGAGGAACAATGAGCAGTTCTTC. This sequence encodes CANSQDLAGRNNEQFF.

The chain couples TRBV9 to TRBJ2-3; no clear D. Germline V lookup: CDR1 SGDLS, CDR2 YYNGEE. This CDR3 spans 15 amino acids. The V gene lost 0 bases and the J gene lost 1 base, with 9 bases spanning the gap. CDR3 region: CASSVDGYGTDTQYF. The CDR3, as DNA: TGTGCCAGCAGCGTAGACGGGTACGGCACAGATACGCAGTATTTT.